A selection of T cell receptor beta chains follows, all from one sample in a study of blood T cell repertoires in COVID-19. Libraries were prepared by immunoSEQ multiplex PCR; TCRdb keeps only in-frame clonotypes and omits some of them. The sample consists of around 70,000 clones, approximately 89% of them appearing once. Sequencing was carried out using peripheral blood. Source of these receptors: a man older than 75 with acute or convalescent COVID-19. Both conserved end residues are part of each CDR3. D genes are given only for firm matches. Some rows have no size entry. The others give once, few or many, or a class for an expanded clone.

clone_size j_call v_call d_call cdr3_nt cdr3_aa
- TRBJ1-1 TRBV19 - TGTGCCAGTAGTATAATTCAGGGGAGAGCTTTCTTT CASSIIQGRAFF
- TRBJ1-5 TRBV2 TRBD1 TGTGCCAGCAGTGTACAGGGGTCAGGCCAGCCCCAGCATTTT CASSVQGSGQPQHF
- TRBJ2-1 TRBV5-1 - TGCGCCAGCAGCTTCGGTTCGAGTCCCGAACATGAGCAGTTCTTC CASSFGSSPEHEQFF
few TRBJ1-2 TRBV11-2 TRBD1 TGTGCCAGCAGCTCAACTGACAGGGTAGCCACCTTC CASSSTDRVATF
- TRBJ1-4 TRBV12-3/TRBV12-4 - TGTGCCAGCAGTTTGGGGCGCAGACCGTTTTTT CASSLGRRPFF
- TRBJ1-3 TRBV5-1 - TGCGCCAGCAGCTCCATCGCAGGACAGATTAATGGAAACACCATATATTTT CASSSIAGQINGNTIYF
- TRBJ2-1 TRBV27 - TGTGCCAGCAGTTTATTGGGAGGGGGCTCCTACAATGAGCAGTTCTTC CASSLLGGGSYNEQFF
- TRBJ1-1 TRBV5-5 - TGTGCCAGCAGGCCCCGTATCGATAGTGAAGCTTTCTTT CASRPRIDSEAFF
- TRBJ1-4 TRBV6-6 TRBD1 TGTGCCAGCAGTTACTCTTGGGACAGGAATGAAAAACTGTTTTTT CASSYSWDRNEKLFF
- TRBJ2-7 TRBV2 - TGTGCCAGCAGGGACGACAGTTACGAGCAGTACTTC CASRDDSYEQYF
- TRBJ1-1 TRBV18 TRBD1 TGTGCCAGCTCACTGGGACAGGGGAACACTGAAGCTTTCTTT CASSLGQGNTEAFF
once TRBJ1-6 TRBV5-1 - TGCGCCAGCAGCTCAGGGGAGTCAAATTCACCCCTCCACTTT CASSSGESNSPLHF
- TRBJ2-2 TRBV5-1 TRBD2 TGCGCCCGGGCTAGCGGGAGGAAGGCCGGGGAGCTGTTTTTT CARASGRKAGELFF
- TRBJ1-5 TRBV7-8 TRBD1 TGTGCCAGCAGCCCGGTGCAGGGGGTCCAGCATTTT CASSPVQGVQHF
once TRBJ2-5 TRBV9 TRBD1 TGTGCCAGCAGCGTCCAAGGACAGGGGGAGACCCAGTACTTC CASSVQGQGETQYF
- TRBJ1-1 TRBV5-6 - TGTGCCAGCAGCTTGGACAGCCTCATGAACACTGAAGCTTTCTTT CASSLDSLMNTEAFF
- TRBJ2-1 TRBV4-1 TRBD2 TGCGCCAGCAGCCCCGGCGGGACTAGCGGGGTTAGCTCCTACAATGAGCAGTTCTTC CASSPGGTSGVSSYNEQFF
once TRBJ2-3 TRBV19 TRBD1 TGTGCCAGTAGTGATGGGACAGGGGGCTTGGATACGCAGTATTTT CASSDGTGGLDTQYF
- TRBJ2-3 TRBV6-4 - TGTGCCAGCAGTGACTTCCCAGGCACAGATACGCAGTATTTT CASSDFPGTDTQYF
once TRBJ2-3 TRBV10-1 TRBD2 TGCGCCAGCAGTGAGTCACTAGCGGGGGGAACAGATACGCAGTATTTT CASSESLAGGTDTQYF
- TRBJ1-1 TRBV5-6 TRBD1 TGTGCCAGCAGCACCGGGACAGTGAACACTGAAGCTTTCTTT CASSTGTVNTEAFF
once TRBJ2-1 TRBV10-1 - TGCGCCAGCAGTACAGGGTCCGTGGCGCAGTTCTTC CASSTGSVAQFF
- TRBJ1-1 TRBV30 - TGTGCCTGGAGTCACAAGACAGCCGGCAGAGCTTTCTTT CAWSHKTAGRAFF
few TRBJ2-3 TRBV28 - TGTGCCAGCAGTTCCTACCGTATGGATACGCAGTATTTT CASSSYRMDTQYF
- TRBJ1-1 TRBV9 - TGTGCCAGCAGCGTAGCTGGAGTAGGGGGGGCTGGATTAGGAACTGAAGCTTTCTTT CASSVAGVGGAGLGTEAFF
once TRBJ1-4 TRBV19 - TGTGCCAGTAGCTCAACTAGCCGGGACGGAGCTGAAAAACTGTTTTTT CASSSTSRDGAEKLFF
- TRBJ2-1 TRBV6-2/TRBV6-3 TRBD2 TGTGCCAGCAGCCCCTTAGCGGGAGACTACAATGAGCAGTTCTTC CASSPLAGDYNEQFF
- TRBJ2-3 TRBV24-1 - TGTGCCACCAGTGGTGCCGAGAACACAGATACGCAGTATTTT CATSGAENTDTQYF
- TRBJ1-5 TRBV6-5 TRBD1 TGTGCCAGCTGTTCGACAGGGAGAGACCAGCCCCAGCATTTT CASCSTGRDQPQHF
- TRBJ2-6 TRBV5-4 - TGTGCCAGCAGCCGACAGTTGAGCTCTGGGGCCAACGTCCTGACTTTC CASSRQLSSGANVLTF
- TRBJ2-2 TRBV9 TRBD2 TGTGCCAGCAGCCCTGCAGCCCCGGGGGGAAGGACCGGGGAGCTGTTTTTT CASSPAAPGGRTGELFF
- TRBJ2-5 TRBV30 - TGTGCCTGGAGTCTGCAGGCCCAAGAGACCCAGTACTTC CAWSLQAQETQYF
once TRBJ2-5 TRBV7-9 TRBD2 TGTGCCAGCAGCCCAGCCCACCTTAGCGGGACTAGCTTTTTCGGGACCCAGTACTTC CASSPAHLSGTSFFGTQYF
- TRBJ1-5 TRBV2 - TGTGCCAGCAGTGTCCAGGGACTCAGCAATCAGCCCCAGCATTTT CASSVQGLSNQPQHF
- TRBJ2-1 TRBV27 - TGTGCCAGCAGTTCAGCGGGTAATGAGCAGTTCTTC CASSSAGNEQFF
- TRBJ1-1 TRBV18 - TGTGCCAGCTCACCACCTACAGGTCCCAACACTGAAGCTTTCTTT CASSPPTGPNTEAFF
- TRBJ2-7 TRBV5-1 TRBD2 TGCGCCAGCAGCCCGGGAGGGACCGACGCCTACGAGCAGTACTTC CASSPGGTDAYEQYF
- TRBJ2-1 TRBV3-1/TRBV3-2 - TGTGCCAGCAGCCGCTTGGGACAAAGCAATGAGCAGTTCTTC CASSRLGQSNEQFF
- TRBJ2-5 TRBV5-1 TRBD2 TGCGCCAGCAGCTTGGAAGGGACTAGCGGAGAAGAGACCCAGTACTTC CASSLEGTSGEETQYF
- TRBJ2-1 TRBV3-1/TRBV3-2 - TGTGCCAGCAGCCCCCCGGGGAAGCGGTCCTACAATGAGCAGTTCTTC CASSPPGKRSYNEQFF